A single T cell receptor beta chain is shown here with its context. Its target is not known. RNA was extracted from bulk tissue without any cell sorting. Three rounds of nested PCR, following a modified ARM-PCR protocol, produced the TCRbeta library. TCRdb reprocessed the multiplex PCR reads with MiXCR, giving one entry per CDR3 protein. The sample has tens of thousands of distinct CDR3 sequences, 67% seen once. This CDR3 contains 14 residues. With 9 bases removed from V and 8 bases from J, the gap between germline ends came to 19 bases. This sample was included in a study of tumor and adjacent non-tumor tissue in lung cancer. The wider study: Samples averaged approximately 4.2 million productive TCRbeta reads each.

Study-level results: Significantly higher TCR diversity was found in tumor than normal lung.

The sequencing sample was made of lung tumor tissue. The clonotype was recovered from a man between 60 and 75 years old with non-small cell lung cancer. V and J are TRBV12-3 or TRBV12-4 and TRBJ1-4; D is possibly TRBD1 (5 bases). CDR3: CARTLGGGKEKLFF. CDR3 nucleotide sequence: TGTGCCAGGACTCTGGGGGGAGGGAAGGAAAAACTGTTTTTT.